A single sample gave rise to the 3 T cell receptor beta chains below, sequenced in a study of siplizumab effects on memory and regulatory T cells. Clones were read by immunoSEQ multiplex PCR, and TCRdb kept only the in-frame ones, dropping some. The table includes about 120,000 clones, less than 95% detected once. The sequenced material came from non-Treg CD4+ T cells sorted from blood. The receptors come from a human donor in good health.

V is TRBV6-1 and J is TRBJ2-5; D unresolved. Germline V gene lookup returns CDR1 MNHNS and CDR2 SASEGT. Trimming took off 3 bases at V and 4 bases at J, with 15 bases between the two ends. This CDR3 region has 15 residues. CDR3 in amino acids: CASSETHLKGETQYF. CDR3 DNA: TGTGCCAGCAGTGAGACCCATCTTAAGGGAGAGACCCAGTACTTC.

CDR3 region: CASSKGQGACSGNTIYF. The CDR3 bases are TGTGCCAGCAGCAAAGGACAGGGGGCATGCTCTGGAAACACCATATATTTT. This chain connects TRBV21-1 to TRBJ1-3; TRBD1, the table's D call, lacks a check against the DNA. TRBV21-1 is classified as a pseudogene. This CDR3 has 17 amino acids.

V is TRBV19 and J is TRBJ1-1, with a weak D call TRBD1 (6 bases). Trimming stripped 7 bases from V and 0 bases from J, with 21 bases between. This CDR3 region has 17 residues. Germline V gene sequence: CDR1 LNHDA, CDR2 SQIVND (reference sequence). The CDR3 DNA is TGTGCCAGTACCCCCTTTACAGGGTACGCAATGAACACTGAAGCTTTCTTT. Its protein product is CASTPFTGYAMNTEAFF.